These T cell receptor beta chains were read from a single sample in a study of blood T cell repertoires in COVID-19. Clones were read by immunoSEQ multiplex PCR, and TCRdb kept only the in-frame ones, dropping some. The table includes hundreds of thousands of clones, roughly 82% detected once. The material sequenced was peripheral blood. The receptors come from a woman aged 80 or older with active or convalescent COVID-19. The CDR3 runs from the conserved cysteine through the conserved F or W. The D gene is left open where the match is weak. Clone size, where shown, is once, few, many, or a class for clones that have expanded.

NA	15	NA	TRBJ2-5	TRBV28	CASSLPLGAGETQYF	TGTGCCAGCAGTTTACCGTTGGGGGCCGGGGAGACCCAGTACTTC
NA	16	NA	TRBJ1-1	TRBV6-5	CASSYFSPGANTEAFF	TGTGCCAGCAGTTACTTTTCTCCAGGGGCGAACACTGAAGCTTTCTTT
once	14	NA	TRBJ2-7	TRBV19	CASSIGIRGYEQYF	TGTGCCAGTAGTATAGGGATCAGGGGCTACGAGCAGTACTTC
NA	13	TRBD1	TRBJ1-2	TRBV7-8	CASSLTGPGGYTF	TGTGCCAGCAGCCTGACAGGGCCAGGGGGCTACACCTTC
NA	15	TRBD1	TRBJ2-7	TRBV9	CASSVTGTGPYEQYF	TGTGCCAGCAGCGTCACCGGGACAGGGCCCTACGAGCAGTACTTC
few	15	TRBD1	TRBJ1-3	TRBV28	CASTGGMLSGNTIYF	TGTGCCAGCACAGGGGGCATGTTGTCTGGAAACACCATATATTTT
NA	15	TRBD1	TRBJ1-1	TRBV28	CASSWGDRGNTEAFF	TGTGCCAGCAGTTGGGGGGACAGGGGGAACACTGAAGCTTTCTTT
NA	13	NA	TRBJ1-2	TRBV5-6	CASSFGSDYGYTF	TGTGCCAGCAGCTTCGGCAGCGACTATGGCTACACCTTC
NA	17	TRBD2	TRBJ2-7	TRBV19	CASSPFRPLAGVYEQYF	TGTGCCAGTAGTCCTTTCCGTCCACTAGCGGGCGTATACGAGCAGTACTTC
NA	14	NA	TRBJ1-6	TRBV27	CASSVQGFNSPLHF	TGTGCCAGCAGCGTACAGGGTTTTAATTCACCCCTCCACTTT
NA	15	NA	TRBJ2-3	TRBV5-1	CASSFLAYGTDTQYF	TGCGCCAGCAGCTTTCTAGCTTACGGCACAGATACGCAGTATTTT
once	14	NA	TRBJ1-1	TRBV3-1/TRBV3-2	CASSHGLENTEAFF	TGTGCCAGCAGCCACGGACTGGAGAACACTGAAGCTTTCTTT
NA	14	NA	TRBJ2-5	TRBV5-1	CASSPTSFQETQYF	TGCGCCAGCAGCCCTACTAGTTTCCAAGAGACCCAGTACTTC
NA	13	NA	TRBJ1-2	TRBV19	CASSIRGNYGYTF	TGTGCCAGTAGTATTCGGGGTAACTATGGCTACACCTTC
NA	14	TRBD1	TRBJ1-2	TRBV2	CASSLLDRDEGYTF	TGTGCCAGCAGCTTACTCGACAGGGACGAAGGCTACACCTTC
NA	13	NA	TRBJ1-1	TRBV5-1	CASSFSIDTEAFF	TGCGCCAGCAGCTTTTCTATCGACACTGAAGCTTTCTTT
NA	14	NA	TRBJ1-2	TRBV29-1	CSVEDRLDSYGYTF	TGCAGCGTTGAAGACAGGCTCGATTCCTATGGCTACACCTTC
NA	13	NA	TRBJ1-5	TRBV18	CASSPGYNQPQHF	TGTGCCAGCTCCCCCGGGTACAATCAGCCCCAGCATTTT
NA	18	TRBD1	TRBJ1-3	TRBV4-1	CASSQSAGQASSGNTIYF	TGCGCCAGCAGCCAATCGGCGGGACAGGCGAGCTCTGGAAACACCATATATTTT
NA	14	TRBD1	TRBJ1-5	TRBV6-1	CASSDGGGDQPQHF	TGTGCCAGCAGTGATGGAGGGGGCGATCAGCCCCAGCATTTT
NA	14	TRBD1	TRBJ2-2	TRBV2	CASTAGGDTGELFF	TGTGCCAGCACGGCAGGGGGTGACACCGGGGAGCTGTTTTTT
NA	18	TRBD2	TRBJ2-1	TRBV19	CASSIRLAGGLRYNEQFF	TGTGCCAGTAGTATTAGACTAGCGGGGGGCTTACGTTACAATGAGCAGTTCTTC
once	12	NA	TRBJ2-1	TRBV29-1	CSVVASGNEQFF	TGCAGCGTTGTGGCTTCGGGCAATGAGCAGTTCTTC
few	15	NA	TRBJ2-3	TRBV9	CATGSLGTSTDTQYF	TGTGCCACCGGGTCACTCGGGACTAGCACAGATACGCAGTATTTT